These 4 T cell receptor beta chains came from one sample sequenced in a study of cytomegalovirus exposure and HLA in healthy donors. PCR primers comprised 60 Vbeta and 13 Jbeta primers. TCRdb's copy holds only in-frame clones and misses some; the assay was immunoSEQ multiplex PCR. The data show almost 200,000 clones, roughly 77% seen once. The sequenced sample consisted of PBMCs. These receptors were collected from a male donor in good health and CMV-seropositive.

This chain connects TRBV6-6 to TRBJ1-6; D ambiguous. CDR1 and CDR2 from the germline V gene are MNHNY and SVGAGI (reference sequence). V lost 8 bases, J lost 0 bases, and 14 bases lay in between. The CDR3 is made up of 16 amino acids. The CDR3 DNA reads TGTGCCAGCCGCGAAAGTCTTAGCTCCTATAATTCACCCCTCCACTTT. Its translation: CASRESLSSYNSPLHF.

The rearrangement links TRBV15 to TRBJ1-4; no clear D gene. Trimming took 1 base from V and 6 from J, leaving 9 bases between them. Germline lookup yields CDR1 LNHNV and CDR2 YYDKDF (reference sequence). The CDR3 spans 14 residues. The CDR3, as DNA: TGTGCCACCAGCAGAGGAGCGGGAGATGAAAAACTGTTTTTT. Amino acids: CATSRGAGDEKLFF. Using reference TRBV15 and TRBJ1-4 for the parts outside the CDR3, the full variable domain is DAMVIQNPRYQVTQFGKPVTLSCSQTLNHNVMYWYQQKSSQAPKLLFHYYDKDFNNEADTPDNFQSRRPNTSFCFLDIRSPGLGDTAMYLCATSRGAGDEKLFFGSGTQLSVL.

The gene calls are TRBV1 and TRBJ2-1; the table's D call of TRBD2 was not tested on the DNA. TRBV1 counts as a pseudogene. This CDR3 contains 15 residues. CDR3: CTSSQALGRDNEQFF. CDR3 coding DNA: TGCACCAGCAGCCAAGCTTTAGGCCGGGACAATGAGCAGTTCTTC.

The V and J genes are TRBV9 and TRBJ1-5; D is uncertain. Germline V gives CDR1 SGDLS, CDR2 YYNGEE. CDR3 size: 15 residues. The V end was cut by 0 bases, the J end by 3 bases, with 10 bases between. The CDR3 is CASSVAGHNNQPQHF. As DNA, the CDR3 is TGTGCCAGCAGCGTAGCTGGGCACAACAATCAGCCCCAGCATTTT.